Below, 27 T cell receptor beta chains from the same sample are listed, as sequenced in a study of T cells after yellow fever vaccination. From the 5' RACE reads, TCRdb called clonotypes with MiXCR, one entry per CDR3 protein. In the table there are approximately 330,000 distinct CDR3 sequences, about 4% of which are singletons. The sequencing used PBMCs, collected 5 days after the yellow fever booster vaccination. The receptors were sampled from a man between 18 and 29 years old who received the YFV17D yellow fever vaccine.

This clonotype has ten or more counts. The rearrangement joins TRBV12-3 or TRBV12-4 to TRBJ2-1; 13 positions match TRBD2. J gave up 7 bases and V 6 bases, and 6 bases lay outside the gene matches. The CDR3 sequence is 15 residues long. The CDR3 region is CASRSGLAGANEQFF. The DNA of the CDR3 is TGTGCCAGCAGGTCCGGACTAGCGGGGGCAAATGAGCAGTTCTTC.

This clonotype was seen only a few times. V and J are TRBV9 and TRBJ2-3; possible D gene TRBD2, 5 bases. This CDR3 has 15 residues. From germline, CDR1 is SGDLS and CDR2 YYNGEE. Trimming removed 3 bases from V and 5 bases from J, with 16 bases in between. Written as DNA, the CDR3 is TGTGCCAGCAGCGCCGGTCCTCTAGCAAGAGATACGCAGTATTTT. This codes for CASSAGPLARDTQYF.

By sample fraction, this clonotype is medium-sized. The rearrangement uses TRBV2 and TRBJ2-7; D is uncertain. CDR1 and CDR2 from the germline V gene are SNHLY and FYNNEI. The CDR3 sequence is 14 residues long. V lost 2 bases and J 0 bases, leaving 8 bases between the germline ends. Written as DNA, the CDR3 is TGTGCCAGCAGTGAACGGACGAGCTCCTACGAGCAGTACTTC. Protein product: CASSERTSSYEQYF.

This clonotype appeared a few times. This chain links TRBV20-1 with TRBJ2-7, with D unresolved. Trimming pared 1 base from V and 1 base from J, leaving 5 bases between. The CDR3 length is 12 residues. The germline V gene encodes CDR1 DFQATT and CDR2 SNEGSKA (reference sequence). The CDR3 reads CSARVRSYEQYV. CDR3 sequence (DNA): TGCAGTGCTAGAGTCAGGTCCTACGAGCAGTACGTC.

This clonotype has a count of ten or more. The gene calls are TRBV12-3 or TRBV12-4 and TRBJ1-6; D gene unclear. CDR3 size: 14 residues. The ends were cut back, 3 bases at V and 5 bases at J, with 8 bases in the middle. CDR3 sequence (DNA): TGTGCCAGCAGTTTCAGCCGGAATAATTCACCCCTCCACTTT. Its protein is CASSFSRNNSPLHF.

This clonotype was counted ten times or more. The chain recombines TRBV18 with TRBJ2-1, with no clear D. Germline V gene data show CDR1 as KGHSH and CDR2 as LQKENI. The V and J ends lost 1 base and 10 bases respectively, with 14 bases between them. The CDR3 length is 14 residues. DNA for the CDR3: TGTGCCAGCTCACCACAGGAGACTGGCGCCGAGCAGTTCTTC. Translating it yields CASSPQETGAEQFF.

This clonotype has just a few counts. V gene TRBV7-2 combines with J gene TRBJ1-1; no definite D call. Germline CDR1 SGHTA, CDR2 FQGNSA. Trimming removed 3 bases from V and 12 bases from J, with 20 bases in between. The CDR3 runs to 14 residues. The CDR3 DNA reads TGTGCCAGCAGCTTTTCTGGGGTAGACCGTACTTCTTTCTTT. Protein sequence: CASSFSGVDRTSFF. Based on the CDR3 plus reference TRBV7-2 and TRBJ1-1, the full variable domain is GAGVSQSPSNKVTEKGKDVELRCDPISGHTALYWYRQSLGQGLEFLIYFQGNSAPDKSGLPSDRFSAERTGGSVSTLTIQRTQQEDSAVYLCASSFSGVDRTSFFGQGTRLTVV.

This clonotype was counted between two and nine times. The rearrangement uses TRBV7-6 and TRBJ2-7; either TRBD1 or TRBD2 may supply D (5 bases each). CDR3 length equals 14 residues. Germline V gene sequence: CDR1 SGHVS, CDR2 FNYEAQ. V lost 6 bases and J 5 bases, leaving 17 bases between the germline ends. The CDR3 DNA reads TGTGCCAGCAGGCCTACGCCCCTGGGACACGAGCAGTACTTC. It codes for CASRPTPLGHEQYF.

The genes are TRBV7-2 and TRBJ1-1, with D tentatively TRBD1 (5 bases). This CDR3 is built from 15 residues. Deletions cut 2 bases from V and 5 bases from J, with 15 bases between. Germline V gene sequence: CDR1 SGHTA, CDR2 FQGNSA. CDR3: CASSLNPLPGTEAFF. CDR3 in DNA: TGTGCCAGCAGCTTAAATCCCCTCCCAGGGACTGAAGCTTTCTTT.

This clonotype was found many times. In nucleotides, the CDR3 is TGTGCCAGCAGCCCGGGACTAGCGGGCGAGCAGTACTTC. Translated: CASSPGLAGEQYF. The chain joins TRBV3-1 to TRBJ2-7; TRBD2 matches at 12 bases. Germline CDR1 and CDR2: LGHDT and YNNKEL (reference sequence). The CDR3 has 13 residues. Unmatched junction bases numbered 1, after V lost 4 bases and J lost 6 bases.

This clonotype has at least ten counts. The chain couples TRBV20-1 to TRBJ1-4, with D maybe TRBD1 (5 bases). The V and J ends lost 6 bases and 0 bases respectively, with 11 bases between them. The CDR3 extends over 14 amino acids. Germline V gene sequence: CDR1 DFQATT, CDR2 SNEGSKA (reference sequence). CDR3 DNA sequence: TGCAGTGCGGGGACGCCCGCAACTAATGAAAAACTGTTTTTT. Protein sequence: CSAGTPATNEKLFF.

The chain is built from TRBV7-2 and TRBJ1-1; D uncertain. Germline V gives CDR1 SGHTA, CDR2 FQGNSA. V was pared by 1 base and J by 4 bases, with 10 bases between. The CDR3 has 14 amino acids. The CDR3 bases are TGTGCCAGCAGCTTAGATTTCTGGGCCACTGAAGCTTTCTTT. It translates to CASSLDFWATEAFF.

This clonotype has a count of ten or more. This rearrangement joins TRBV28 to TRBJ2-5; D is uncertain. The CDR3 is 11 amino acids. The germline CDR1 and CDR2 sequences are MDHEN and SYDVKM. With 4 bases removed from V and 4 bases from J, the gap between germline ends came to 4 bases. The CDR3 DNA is TGTGCCAGCAGTTCTATAGAGACCCAGTACTTC. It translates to CASSSIETQYF.

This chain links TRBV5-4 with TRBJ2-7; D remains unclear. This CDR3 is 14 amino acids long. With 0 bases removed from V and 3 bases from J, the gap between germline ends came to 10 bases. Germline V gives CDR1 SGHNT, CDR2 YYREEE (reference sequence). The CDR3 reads CASSLAGSRYEQYF. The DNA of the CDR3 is TGTGCCAGCAGCTTGGCCGGCAGCCGCTACGAGCAGTACTTC.

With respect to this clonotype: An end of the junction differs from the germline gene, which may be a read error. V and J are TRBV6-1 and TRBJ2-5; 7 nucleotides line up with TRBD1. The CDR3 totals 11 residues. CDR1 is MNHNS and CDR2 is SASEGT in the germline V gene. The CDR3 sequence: CASSEARGPLF. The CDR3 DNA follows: TGTGCCAGCAGTGAAGCTAGGGGGCCGCTCTTC.

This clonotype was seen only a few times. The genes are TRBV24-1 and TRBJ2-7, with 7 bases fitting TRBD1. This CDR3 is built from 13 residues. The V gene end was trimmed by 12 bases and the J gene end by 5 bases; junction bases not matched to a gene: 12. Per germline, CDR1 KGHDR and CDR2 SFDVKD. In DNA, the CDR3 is TGTGCCCCGCCCTCCAGGGGGAACGACGAGCAGTACGTC. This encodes CAPPSRGNDEQYV.

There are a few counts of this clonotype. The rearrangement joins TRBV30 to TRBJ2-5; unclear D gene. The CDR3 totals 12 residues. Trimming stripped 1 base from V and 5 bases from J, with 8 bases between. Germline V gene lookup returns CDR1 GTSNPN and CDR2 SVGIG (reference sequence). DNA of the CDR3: TGTGCCTGGAGTGAGTTAGGGGAGACCCAGTACTTC. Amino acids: CAWSELGETQYF.

Here the CDR3 reads CASSISLLRSVNTEAFF. For the CDR3, the DNA is TGTGCCAGTAGTATTTCTTTACTCCGCAGTGTGAACACTGAAGCTTTCTTT. The rearrangement joins TRBV19 to TRBJ1-1; D gene unclear. CDR3 length: 17 amino acids. Per germline, CDR1 LNHDA and CDR2 SQIVND (reference sequence). V was cut by 3 bases and J by 0 bases, with 17 bases left in between.

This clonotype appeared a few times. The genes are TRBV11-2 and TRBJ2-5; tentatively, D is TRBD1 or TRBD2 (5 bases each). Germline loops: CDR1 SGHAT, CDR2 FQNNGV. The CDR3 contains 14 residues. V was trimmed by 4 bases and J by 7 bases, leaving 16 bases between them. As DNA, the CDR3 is TGTGCCAGCAGCTCCGGGACCCACAAGGCGACCCAGTACTTC. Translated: CASSSGTHKATQYF. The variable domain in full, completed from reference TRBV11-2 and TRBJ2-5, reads EAGVAQSPRYKIIEKRQSVAFWCNPISGHATLYWYQQILGQGPKLLIQFQNNGVVDDSQLPKDRFSAERLKGVDSTLKIQPAKLEDSAVYLCASSSGTHKATQYFGPGTRLLVL.

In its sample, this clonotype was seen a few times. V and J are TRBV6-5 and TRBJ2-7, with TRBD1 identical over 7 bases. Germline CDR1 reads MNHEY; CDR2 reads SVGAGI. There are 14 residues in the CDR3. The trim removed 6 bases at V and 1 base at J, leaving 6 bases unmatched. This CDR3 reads CASSLGQDSYEQYV. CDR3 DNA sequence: TGTGCCAGCAGCCTAGGACAGGATTCCTACGAGCAGTACGTC.

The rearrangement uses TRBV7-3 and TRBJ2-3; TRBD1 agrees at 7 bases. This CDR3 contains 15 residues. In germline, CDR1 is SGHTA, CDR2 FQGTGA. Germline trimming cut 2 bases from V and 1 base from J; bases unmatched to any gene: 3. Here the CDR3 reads CASSLGTARTDTQYF. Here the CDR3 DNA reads TGTGCCAGCAGCTTAGGGACAGCTCGCACAGATACGCAGTATTTT.

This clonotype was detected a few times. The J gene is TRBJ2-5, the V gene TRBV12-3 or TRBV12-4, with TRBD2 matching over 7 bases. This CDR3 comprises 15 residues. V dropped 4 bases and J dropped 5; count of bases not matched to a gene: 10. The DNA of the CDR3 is TGTGCCAGCAGTTCTTCTTACCAGCGGGGCGAGACCCAGTACTTC. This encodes CASSSSYQRGETQYF.

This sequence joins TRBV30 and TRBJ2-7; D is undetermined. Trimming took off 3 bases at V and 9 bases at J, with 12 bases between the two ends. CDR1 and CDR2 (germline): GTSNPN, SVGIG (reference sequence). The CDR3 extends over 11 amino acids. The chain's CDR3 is CAWRTPTVQYF. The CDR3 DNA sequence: TGTGCCTGGAGGACCCCTACGGTGCAGTACTTC.

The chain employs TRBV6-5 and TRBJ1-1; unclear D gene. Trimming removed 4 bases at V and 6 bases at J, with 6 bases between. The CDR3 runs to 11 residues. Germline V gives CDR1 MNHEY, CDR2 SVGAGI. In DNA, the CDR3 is TGTGCCAGCAGTTGGGGATCTGAAGCTTTCTTT. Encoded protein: CASSWGSEAFF.

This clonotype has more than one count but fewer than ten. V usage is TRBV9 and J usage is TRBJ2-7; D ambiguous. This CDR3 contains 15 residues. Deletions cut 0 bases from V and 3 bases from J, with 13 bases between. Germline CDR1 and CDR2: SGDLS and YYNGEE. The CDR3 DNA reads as TGTGCCAGCAGCGTAGGTCCGGACGGCGTCTACGAGCAGTACTTC. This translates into CASSVGPDGVYEQYF.

CDR3 loop: CASSLSVEGGPGNEQFF. CDR3 bases: TGTGCCAGCAGTTTATCTGTAGAGGGGGGGCCCGGCAATGAGCAGTTCTTC. The gene calls are TRBV27 and TRBJ2-1; maybe TRBD2 (7 bases). The V end was cut by 0 bases, the J end by 6 bases, with 18 bases between. Germline V gene lookup returns CDR1 MNHEY and CDR2 SMNVEV (reference sequence). The CDR3 is 17 residues long.

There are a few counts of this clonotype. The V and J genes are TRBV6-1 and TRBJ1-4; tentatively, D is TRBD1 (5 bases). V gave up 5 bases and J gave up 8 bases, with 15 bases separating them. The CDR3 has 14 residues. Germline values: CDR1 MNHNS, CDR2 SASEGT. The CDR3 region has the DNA TGTGCCAGCAGTAGTCGTCCGGGACCCGAAAAACTGTTTTTT. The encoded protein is CASSSRPGPEKLFF.